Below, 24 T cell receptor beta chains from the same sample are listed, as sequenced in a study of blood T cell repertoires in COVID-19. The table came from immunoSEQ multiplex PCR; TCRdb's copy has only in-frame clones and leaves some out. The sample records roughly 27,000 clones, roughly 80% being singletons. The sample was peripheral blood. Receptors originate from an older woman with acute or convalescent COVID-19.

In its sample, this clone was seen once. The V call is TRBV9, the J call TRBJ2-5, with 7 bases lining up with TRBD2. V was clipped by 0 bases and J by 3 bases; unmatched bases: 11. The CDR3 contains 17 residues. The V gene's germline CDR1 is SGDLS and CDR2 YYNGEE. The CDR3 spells CASSVEGGASGKETQYF. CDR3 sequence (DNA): TGTGCCAGCAGCGTAGAAGGTGGGGCTAGCGGAAAAGAGACCCAGTACTTC.

This CDR3 is CASSYDRKRTDTQYF. In nucleotides, the CDR3 is TGTGCCAGTAGCTACGACAGGAAACGGACAGATACGCAGTATTTT. The gene calls are TRBV19 and TRBJ2-3; maybe TRBD1 (6 bases). Deletions cut 6 bases from V and 3 bases from J, with 16 bases between. The CDR3 runs 15 residues. Germline loops: CDR1 LNHDA, CDR2 SQIVND (reference sequence).

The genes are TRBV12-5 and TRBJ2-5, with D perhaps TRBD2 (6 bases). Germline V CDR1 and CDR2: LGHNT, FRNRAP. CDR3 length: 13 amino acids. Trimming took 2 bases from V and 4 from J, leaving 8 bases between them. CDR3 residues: CASGLTGGETQYF. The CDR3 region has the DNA TGTGCTAGTGGTTTGACCGGGGGAGAGACCCAGTACTTC.

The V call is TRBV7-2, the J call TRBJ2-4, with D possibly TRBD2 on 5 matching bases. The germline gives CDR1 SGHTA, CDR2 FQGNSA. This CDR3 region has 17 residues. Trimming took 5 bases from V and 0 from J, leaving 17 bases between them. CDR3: CASSTDGNLIAKNIQYF. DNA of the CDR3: TGTGCCAGCAGCACGGACGGGAACTTGATAGCCAAAAACATTCAGTACTTC.

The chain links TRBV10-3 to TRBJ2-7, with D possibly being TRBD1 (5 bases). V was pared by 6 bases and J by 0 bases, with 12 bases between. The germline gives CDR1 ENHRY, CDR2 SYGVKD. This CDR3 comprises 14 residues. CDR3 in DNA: TGTGCCATCAGGGACACTCGCGTCTCCTACGAGCAGTACTTC. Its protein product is CAIRDTRVSYEQYF.

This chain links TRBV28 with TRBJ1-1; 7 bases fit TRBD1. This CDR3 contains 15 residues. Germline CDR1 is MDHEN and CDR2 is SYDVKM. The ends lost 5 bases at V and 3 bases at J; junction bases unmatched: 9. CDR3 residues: CASSKFDRDDTEAFF. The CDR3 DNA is TGTGCCAGCAGTAAGTTCGACAGGGATGACACTGAAGCTTTCTTT.

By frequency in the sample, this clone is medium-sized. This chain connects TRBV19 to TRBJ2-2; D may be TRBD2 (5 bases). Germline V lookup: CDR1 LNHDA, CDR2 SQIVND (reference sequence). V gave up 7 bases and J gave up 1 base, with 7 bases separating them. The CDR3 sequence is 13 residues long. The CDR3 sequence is CASTSLNTGELFF. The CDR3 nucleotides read TGTGCCAGTACTAGCTTGAACACCGGGGAGCTGTTTTTT.

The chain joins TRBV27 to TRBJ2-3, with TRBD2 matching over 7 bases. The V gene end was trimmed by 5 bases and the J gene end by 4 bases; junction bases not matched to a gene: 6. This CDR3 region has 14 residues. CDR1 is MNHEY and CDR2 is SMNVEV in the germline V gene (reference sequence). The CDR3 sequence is CASSRDYYPDTQYF. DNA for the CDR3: TGTGCCAGCAGTCGGGACTATTATCCAGATACGCAGTATTTT.

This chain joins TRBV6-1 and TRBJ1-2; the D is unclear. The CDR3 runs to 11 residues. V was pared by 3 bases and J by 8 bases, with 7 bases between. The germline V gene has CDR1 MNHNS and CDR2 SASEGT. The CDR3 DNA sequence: TGTGCCAGCAGTGATAGTATGGGCTACACCTTC. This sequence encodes CASSDSMGYTF.

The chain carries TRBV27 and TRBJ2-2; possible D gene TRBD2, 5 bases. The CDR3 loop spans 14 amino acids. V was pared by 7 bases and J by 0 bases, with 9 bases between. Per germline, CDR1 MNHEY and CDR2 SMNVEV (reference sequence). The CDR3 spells CASTARANTGELFF. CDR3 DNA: TGTGCCAGCACGGCGCGGGCGAACACCGGGGAGCTGTTTTTT.

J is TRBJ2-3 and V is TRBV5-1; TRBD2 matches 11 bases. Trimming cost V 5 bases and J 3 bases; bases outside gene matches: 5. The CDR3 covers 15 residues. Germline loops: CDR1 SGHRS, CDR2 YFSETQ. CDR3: CASRPLAGGTDTQYF. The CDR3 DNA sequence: TGCGCCAGCAGACCCTTAGCGGGGGGGACAGATACGCAGTATTTT.

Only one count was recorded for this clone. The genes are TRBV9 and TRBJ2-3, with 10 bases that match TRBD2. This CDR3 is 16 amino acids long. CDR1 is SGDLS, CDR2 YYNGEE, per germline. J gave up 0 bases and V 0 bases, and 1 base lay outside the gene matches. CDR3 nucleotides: TGTGCCAGCAGCGTAGTAGCGGGGGGAAGCACAGATACGCAGTATTTT. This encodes CASSVVAGGSTDTQYF.

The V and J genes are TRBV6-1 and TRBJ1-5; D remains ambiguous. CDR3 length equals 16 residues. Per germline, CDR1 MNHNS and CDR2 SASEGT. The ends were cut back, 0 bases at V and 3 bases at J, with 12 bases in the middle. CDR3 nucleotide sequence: TGTGCCAGCAGTGAAGCGGTAGGAGGATACAATCAGCCCCAGCATTTT. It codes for CASSEAVGGYNQPQHF.

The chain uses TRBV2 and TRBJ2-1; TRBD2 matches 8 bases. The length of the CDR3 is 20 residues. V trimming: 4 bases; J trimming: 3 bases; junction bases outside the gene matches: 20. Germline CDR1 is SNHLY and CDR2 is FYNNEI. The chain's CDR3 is CASSASLGSAGGPNYNEQFF. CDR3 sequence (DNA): TGTGCCAGCAGTGCCTCTCTCGGGTCGGCGGGAGGACCTAACTACAATGAGCAGTTCTTC.

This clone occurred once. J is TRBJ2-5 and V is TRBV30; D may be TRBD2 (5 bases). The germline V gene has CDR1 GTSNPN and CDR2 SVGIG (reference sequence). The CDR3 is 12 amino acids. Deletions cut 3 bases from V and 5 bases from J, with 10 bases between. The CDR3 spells CAWSSSSETQYF. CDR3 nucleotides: TGTGCCTGGAGCTCTAGCTCGGAGACCCAGTACTTC. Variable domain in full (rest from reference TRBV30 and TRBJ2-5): SQTIHQWPATLVQPVGSPLSLECTVEGTSNPNLYWYRQAAGRGLQLLFYSVGIGQISSEVPQNLSASRPQDRQFILSSKKLLLSDSGFYLCAWSSSSETQYFGPGTRLLVL.

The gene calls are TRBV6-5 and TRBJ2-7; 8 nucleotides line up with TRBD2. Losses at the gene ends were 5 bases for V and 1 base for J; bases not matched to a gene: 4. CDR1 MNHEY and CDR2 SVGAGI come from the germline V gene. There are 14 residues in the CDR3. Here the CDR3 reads CASSKLAVSYEQYF. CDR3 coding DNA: TGTGCCAGCAGTAAACTAGCGGTTTCCTACGAGCAGTACTTC.

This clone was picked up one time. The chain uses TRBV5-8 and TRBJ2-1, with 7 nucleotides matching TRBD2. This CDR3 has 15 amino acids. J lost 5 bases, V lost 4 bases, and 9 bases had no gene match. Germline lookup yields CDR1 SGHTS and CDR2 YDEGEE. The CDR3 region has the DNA TGTGCCAGCAGCCTTATGGCGGGAGTACACAATGAGCAGTTCTTC. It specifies CASSLMAGVHNEQFF.

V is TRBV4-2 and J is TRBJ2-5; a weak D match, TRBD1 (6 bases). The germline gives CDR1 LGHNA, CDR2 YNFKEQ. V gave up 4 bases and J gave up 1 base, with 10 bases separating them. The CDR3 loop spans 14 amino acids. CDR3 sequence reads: CASSLVGGQETQYF. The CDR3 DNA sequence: TGTGCCAGCAGCCTAGTAGGGGGCCAAGAGACCCAGTACTTC.

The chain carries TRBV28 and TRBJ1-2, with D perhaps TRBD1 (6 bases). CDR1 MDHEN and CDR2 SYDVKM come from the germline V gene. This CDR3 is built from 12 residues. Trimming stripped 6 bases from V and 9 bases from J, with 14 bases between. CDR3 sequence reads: CASSPPQGRYTF. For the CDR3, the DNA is TGTGCCAGCAGCCCTCCACAGGGCCGCTACACCTTC.

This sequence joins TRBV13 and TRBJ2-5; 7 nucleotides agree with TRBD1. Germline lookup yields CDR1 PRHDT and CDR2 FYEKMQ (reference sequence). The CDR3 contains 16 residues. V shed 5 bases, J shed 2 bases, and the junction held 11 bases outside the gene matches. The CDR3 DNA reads TGTGCCAGCAGCCCAAGGACAGGTACTCTACAAGAGACCCAGTACTTC. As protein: CASSPRTGTLQETQYF.

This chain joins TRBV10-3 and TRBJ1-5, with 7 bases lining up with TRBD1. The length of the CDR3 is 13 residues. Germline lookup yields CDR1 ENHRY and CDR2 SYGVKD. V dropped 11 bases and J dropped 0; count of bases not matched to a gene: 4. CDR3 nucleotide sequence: TGTGCCTCGGGACAGATTAGCAATCAGCCCCAGCATTTT. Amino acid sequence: CASGQISNQPQHF.

The CDR3, as DNA: TGTGCCAGCAGCCTCCTTGGGGCAGCTAACTATGGCTACACCTTC. Protein product: CASSLLGAANYGYTF. The chain carries TRBV28 and TRBJ1-2; TRBD1 might be the D (5 bases). CDR1 is MDHEN and CDR2 is SYDVKM in the germline V gene. V was pared by 6 bases and J by 0 bases, with 14 bases between. The CDR3 has 15 amino acids.

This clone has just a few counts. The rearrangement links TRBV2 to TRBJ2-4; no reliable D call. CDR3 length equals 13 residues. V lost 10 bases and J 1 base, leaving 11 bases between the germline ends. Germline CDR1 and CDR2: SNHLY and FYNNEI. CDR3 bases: TGTGCCATCGTGACACTGGCCAAAAACATTCAGTACTTC. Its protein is CAIVTLAKNIQYF.

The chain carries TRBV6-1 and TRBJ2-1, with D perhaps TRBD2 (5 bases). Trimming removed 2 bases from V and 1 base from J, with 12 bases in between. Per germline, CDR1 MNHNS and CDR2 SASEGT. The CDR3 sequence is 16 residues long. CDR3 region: CASSESGSLSYNEQFF. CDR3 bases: TGTGCCAGCAGTGAAAGCGGCTCCCTTTCCTACAATGAGCAGTTCTTC.